This TCR beta chain was observed in a study of Ad26.COV2.S vaccination and SARS-CoV-2 variants. On the study more broadly: Once or twice, 56 days apart, Ad26.COV2.S was delivered intramuscularly.

The table came from immunoSEQ multiplex PCR; TCRdb's copy has only in-frame clones and leaves some out. The data hold 350,000 to 450,000 clones, with 85% observed a single time. Trimming removed 2 bases from V and 3 bases from J, with 6 bases in between. This CDR3 has 14 amino acids. The germline CDR1 and CDR2 sequences are SGDLS and YYNGEE. For this clone: Its antigen is not known.

Study conclusions and caveats: Researchers cautioned that TCR breadth and depth analyses may have underestimated total T cell responses.

Treatment here: roughly 18 received Ad26.COV2.S at low or high dose, single or two shots; a few received placebo; per-sample allocation not given. Sampling happened 63 days after the first vaccine or placebo injection. Based in Boston, the donor was an adult of 18-55 years. As its vector, the vaccine had Ad26, which expressed Wuhan-strain SARS-CoV-2 spike. This specimen consisted of peripheral blood, obtained in a trial of Ad26.COV2.S vaccine versus placebo. This TCR was sampled from a person aged 18 to 59 who received the Ad26.COV2.S COVID-19 vaccine or a placebo. The chain is built from TRBV9 and TRBJ2-6; D unresolved. The CDR3 coding sequence is TGTGCCAGCAGCGTTCCGGGTGGGGCCAACGTCCTGACTTTC. Translated: CASSVPGGANVLTF.